This T cell receptor beta chain is from a study of cytomegalovirus exposure and HLA in healthy donors. V lost 3 bases and J 2 bases, leaving 12 bases between the germline ends. Germline values: CDR1 KGHSH, CDR2 LQKENI. This CDR3 comprises 15 residues. PCR used 60 Vbeta primers and 13 Jbeta primers. The repertoire was sequenced with immunoSEQ multiplex PCR; TCRdb's copy has only in-frame clones and lacks some. The table lists 100,000 to 150,000 clones, 70% to 80% of them singletons. This chain links TRBV18 with TRBJ2-3; D is perhaps TRBD2 (5 bases). Sample: PBMCs. This clonotype originated in a female donor in good health and CMV-seronegative. CDR3 nucleotide sequence: TGTGCCAGCTCACCGACTTATCGGGACACAGATACGCAGTATTTT. Residues: CASSPTYRDTDTQYF.